A selection of T cell receptor beta chains follows, all from one sample in a study of CD4 T cells in relation to SARS-CoV-2 and coronaviruses. These receptors are not linked to any known antigen. Some clones are missing from TCRdb's copy, which holds only in-frame ones; the method was immunoSEQ multiplex PCR. The sample lists 15,000 or so clones, roughly 80% occurring once. Material: CD4+ T cells from PBMCs, cultured in vitro. Receptor source: a human donor in good health. Each CDR3 is given with its conserved first and last residue. A D gene is named only where the DNA matches it firmly. Rows give clone size only sometimes, using once, few, many, or a class for an expanded clone.

DNA	CDR3	D	J	size	V
TGTGCCAGCAGGGGGGCCGCCTACGAGCAGTACTTC	CASRGAAYEQYF	NA	TRBJ2-7	NA	TRBV2
TGTGCCAGCAGCCCCAGGACTAGCTGGGCTGAGCAGTTCTTC	CASSPRTSWAEQFF	TRBD2	TRBJ2-1	NA	TRBV13
TGTGCCAGCAGCCTTGGGGCTAGCCCAGATACGCAGTATTTT	CASSLGASPDTQYF	NA	TRBJ2-3	once	TRBV5-8
TGCGCCAGCAGCCGAACACCCGGAACTGAAGCTTTCTTT	CASSRTPGTEAFF	NA	TRBJ1-1	NA	TRBV4-1
TGTGCCAGCAAGGGGCGGGACTTCTACAATGAGCAGTTCTTC	CASKGRDFYNEQFF	NA	TRBJ2-1	NA	TRBV11-2
TGTGCCAGCAGCTTGGAAAGGGACTACAGGAACTATGGCTACACCTTC	CASSLERDYRNYGYTF	NA	TRBJ1-2	NA	TRBV5-6
TGTGCCAGCAGCCCGCAATGGGACTCCTACGAGCAGTACTTC	CASSPQWDSYEQYF	NA	TRBJ2-7	NA	TRBV7-2
TGTGCCAGCAGCGTAGCGGACAACTGGCCCGTCTACGAGCAGTACTTC	CASSVADNWPVYEQYF	NA	TRBJ2-7	NA	TRBV9
TGTGCCAGCAGCTTGTGGCTTGGCAGCCGCACAGATACGCAGTATTTT	CASSLWLGSRTDTQYF	NA	TRBJ2-3	NA	TRBV7-2
TGTGCCAGCAGCCCCCGGTCGGATGGCTATGGCTACACCTTC	CASSPRSDGYGYTF	NA	TRBJ1-2	NA	TRBV3-1/TRBV3-2
TGTGCCAGCAGCACAGAACAGAAACTGTCTGGAAACACCATATATTTT	CASSTEQKLSGNTIYF	NA	TRBJ1-3	NA	TRBV21-1
TGTGCCAGCAGTAGGCTTGGGGGGCTTGAAGCTTTCTTT	CASSRLGGLEAFF	NA	TRBJ1-1	NA	TRBV2
TGCGCCAGCAGCCAAGCTAGCGGGAGTTTGGACGGGGAGCTGTTTTTT	CASSQASGSLDGELFF	TRBD2	TRBJ2-2	few	TRBV4-1
TGCGCCAGCAGCTTGGCCCTAGCGGGAGGAGGCAATGAGCAGTTCTTC	CASSLALAGGGNEQFF	TRBD2	TRBJ2-1	NA	TRBV5-1
TGTGCCAGCAGATCAAAGGGACAGGGGGCTGTCTACGAGCAGTACTTC	CASRSKGQGAVYEQYF	TRBD1	TRBJ2-7	NA	TRBV27
TGTGCCAGCAGTTACCCGCTCCAAGAGACCCAGTACTTC	CASSYPLQETQYF	NA	TRBJ2-5	NA	TRBV6-2/TRBV6-3
TGTGCCAGCAGTTACCTAGGGACAGGGGGAAACACCATATATTTT	CASSYLGTGGNTIYF	TRBD1	TRBJ1-3	NA	TRBV6-5
TGTGCCAGCAGTCGGGAGAAGACAGGGAAAAACACCATATATTTT	CASSREKTGKNTIYF	TRBD1	TRBJ1-3	NA	TRBV6-2/TRBV6-3
TGTGCCAGCAGCAAAGAAAGTCGGCAGGGGTCCGGGGCCAAAAACATTCAGTACTTC	CASSKESRQGSGAKNIQYF	NA	TRBJ2-4	NA	TRBV21-1
TGCAGCGTTGTTCTCGAGCCAATCTATGGCTACACCTTC	CSVVLEPIYGYTF	NA	TRBJ1-2	NA	TRBV29-1
TGTGCCAGCAGAAAGGTTAATTATTACACTGAAGCTTTCTTT	CASRKVNYYTEAFF	NA	TRBJ1-1	few	TRBV6-5
TGTGCCAGCAGCTTAGCAGAAACGGGACCTAGCGGCTACACCTTC	CASSLAETGPSGYTF	NA	TRBJ1-2	NA	TRBV7-6
TGTGCCAGCAGCACACAGGGGGGGGGAAACACCATATATTTT	CASSTQGGGNTIYF	TRBD1	TRBJ1-3	NA	TRBV7-2
TGTGCCAGCAGCTCGGACAGGGGGCAGACCGGGGAGCTGTTTTTT	CASSSDRGQTGELFF	TRBD1	TRBJ2-2	NA	TRBV7-2
TGTGCCAGTAGTAGGGGGACTAGTCAGGGGACAGGCGCAGATACGCAGTATTTT	CASSRGTSQGTGADTQYF	NA	TRBJ2-3	NA	TRBV19
TGCAGCGCGGGGGGACAGGGAAGCGGGGAGCTGTTTTTT	CSAGGQGSGELFF	TRBD1	TRBJ2-2	once	TRBV29-1
TGTGCCAGCAGCGTACAAACAGGGTTGAACACCGGGGAGCTGTTTTTT	CASSVQTGLNTGELFF	NA	TRBJ2-2	NA	TRBV9
TGTGCCAGCAGCCAAGATGAGTATGGGACCCAGTACTTC	CASSQDEYGTQYF	NA	TRBJ2-5	NA	TRBV14
TGTGCCAGCAGCTTAGGCGGGTCTAGCCTGGGAGATACGCAGTATTTT	CASSLGGSSLGDTQYF	NA	TRBJ2-3	NA	TRBV13
TGTGCCAGTAGTCCCCAGGGAGGGTATGGCTACACCTTC	CASSPQGGYGYTF	NA	TRBJ1-2	NA	TRBV19
TGCGCCAGCAGCCAAGGAAATCCCTTCGGCTACGAGCAGTACTTC	CASSQGNPFGYEQYF	NA	TRBJ2-7	NA	TRBV4-1
TGTGCCAGCAGTCCCCCACAGGGAGTCAACCCCTACAATGAGCAGTTCTTC	CASSPPQGVNPYNEQFF	NA	TRBJ2-1	NA	TRBV28
TGTGCCAGCTCACTCAGACAGGGGGACACCATATATTTT	CASSLRQGDTIYF	TRBD1	TRBJ1-3	NA	TRBV18
TGTGCCAGCAGTTTTCCCGTCCGGGACAGCACCTACGAGCAGTACTTC	CASSFPVRDSTYEQYF	TRBD1	TRBJ2-7	NA	TRBV6-5
TGCGCCAGCAGCCAAGACCCCTTGAGGGGGCCTTATAGCAATCAGCCCCAGCATTTT	CASSQDPLRGPYSNQPQHF	TRBD1	TRBJ1-5	NA	TRBV4-1
TGCGCCAGCAGCTTGGGACCAAACTCCTACGAGCAGTACTTC	CASSLGPNSYEQYF	NA	TRBJ2-7	NA	TRBV5-1
TGTGCTAGTGGTTTAAGGGCAGATACGCAGTATTTT	CASGLRADTQYF	NA	TRBJ2-3	once	TRBV12-5
TGTGCCATCAGTGCGGAGGGTAACTATGGCTACACCTTC	CAISAEGNYGYTF	NA	TRBJ1-2	NA	TRBV10-3
TGTGCCAGTAGTGAGGGGAGGACGGGACCCAAGCAGTACTTC	CASSEGRTGPKQYF	NA	TRBJ2-7	NA	TRBV19
TGTGCCAGCAGCCAAATGGGCAGTTGGTACGAGCAGTACTTC	CASSQMGSWYEQYF	NA	TRBJ2-7	NA	TRBV14
TGTGCCAGCAGTTACTCCGGGACAGGGTGGGATCACGAGCAGTACTTC	CASSYSGTGWDHEQYF	TRBD1	TRBJ2-7	NA	TRBV6-5
TGCGCCAGCAGCTATGGCGGGACGACTACTGAAGCTTTCTTT	CASSYGGTTTEAFF	NA	TRBJ1-1	NA	TRBV5-1
TGTGCCATCAGTCCCGGGACAGAGTCTGGAAACACCATATATTTT	CAISPGTESGNTIYF	TRBD1	TRBJ1-3	NA	TRBV10-3
TGTGCCAGCAGCGCAGTGGGGACATCTGAAGCTTTCTTT	CASSAVGTSEAFF	NA	TRBJ1-1	NA	TRBV9
TGTGCCAGCAGCTTAGCGAGGGTCACAGGGGGTGGCTACACCTTC	CASSLARVTGGGYTF	TRBD1	TRBJ1-2	NA	TRBV7-8
TGTGCCAGCAGCTTTGCAGCACCCGGGACAGTAAATTCACCCCTCCACTTT	CASSFAAPGTVNSPLHF	TRBD1	TRBJ1-6	NA	TRBV5-4
TGTGCCAGCAGTAGAGGACAGGGAGGATACACTGAAGCTTTCTTT	CASSRGQGGYTEAFF	TRBD1	TRBJ1-1	NA	TRBV6-5
TGTGCCAGCAGCCTCGACCGATGGGGCTCGACCGGGAATGAGCAGTTCTTC	CASSLDRWGSTGNEQFF	NA	TRBJ2-1	NA	TRBV3-1/TRBV3-2
TGTGCCTGGGACCGGGACAGCACATACGAGCAGTACTTC	CAWDRDSTYEQYF	TRBD1	TRBJ2-7	NA	TRBV30
TGTGCCAGCAGACAGGGGATGAACACTGAAGCTTTCTTT	CASRQGMNTEAFF	TRBD1	TRBJ1-1	few	TRBV3-1/TRBV3-2
TGTGCCAGTAGTATTCATTCCGGGACAGGCGCCGCTGAAGCTTTCTTT	CASSIHSGTGAAEAFF	TRBD1	TRBJ1-1	NA	TRBV19
TGTGCCAGCAGCTTGGCCCCGACAGGGATAAGGCTAGATACGCAGTATTTT	CASSLAPTGIRLDTQYF	TRBD1	TRBJ2-3	NA	TRBV11-2
TGTGCCAGTAGTATAGATCTTTGGGACAGGGGGGACAATGAGCAGTTCTTC	CASSIDLWDRGDNEQFF	TRBD1	TRBJ2-1	few	TRBV19
TGTGCCAGCAGCTATGGACAAGTAGAAAAACTGTTTTTT	CASSYGQVEKLFF	NA	TRBJ1-4	NA	TRBV3-1/TRBV3-2
TGTGCCAGCAGCCATACAGATACGCAGTATTTT	CASSHTDTQYF	NA	TRBJ2-3	NA	TRBV3-1/TRBV3-2